This paragraph covers one T cell receptor beta chain sequence. The source of the sample is a study of OX40 agonist ivuxolimab in advanced cancers. Germline V gene lookup returns CDR1 MNHEY and CDR2 SVGAGI. This CDR3 has 14 residues. The junction had 5 bases not matched to a gene; V was cut back by 5 bases and J by 5 bases. Measured with immunoSEQ multiplex PCR; TCRdb has only the in-frame clones, and not every one. The table includes over 30,000 clones, around three quarters detected once. The receptor comes from an adult with an advanced solid tumor such as melanoma, head and neck, liver or kidney cancer. The sequencing used CD4+ or CD8+ T cells sorted from blood, collected in a trial of the OX40 agonist ivuxolimab. V is TRBV6-5 and J is TRBJ2-3, with 9 bases matching TRBD1. CDR3 protein: CASSTGQGRDTQYF. The DNA of the CDR3 is TGTGCCAGCAGTACCGGACAGGGGCGAGATACGCAGTATTTT.